This TCR beta chain was found in a study of shared clonotypes between healthy human individuals. General study findings and limits: Naive subsets generally exceeded memory subsets in estimated richness. The study sampled only blood, and tissue repertoires likely differ.

This clone has just one count. No antigen is known for it. The protocol was immunoSEQ multiplex PCR, while the TCRdb copy is restricted to in-frame clones and leaves out a portion. The table has over 1.4 million clones, more than 95% seen once. V dropped 1 base and J dropped 4 bases, with 8 bases sitting between them. Looked up from germline, CDR1 is SGHRS and CDR2 is YFSETQ. The CDR3 spans 14 residues. CD45RA+ naive and CD45RA-negative memory subsets were separated from CD4+ cells. Input material: naive CD4+ T cells sorted from blood. The subset: CD45RA+ positively selected. The rearrangement links TRBV5-1 to TRBJ2-2; weak D call: TRBD2 (6 bases). The clonotype comes from a young man in good health. The CDR3, as DNA: TGCGCCAGCAGCTTGCCGACTAGCACCGGGGAGCTGTTTTTT. The encoded protein is CASSLPTSTGELFF.